The 23 T cell receptor beta chains presented below share a single source sample, sequenced in a study of metastatic and nonmetastatic thyroid tumors. Each patient went into thyroid surgery without having received any treatment. From the PCR reads, TCRdb re-called clones with MiXCR. The sample carries 17,000 or so clones, around 25% recorded once. Sequenced material: adjacent normal tissue. These receptors all stem from a female donor with papillary thyroid cancer or a benign thyroid nodule (not recorded which). Some clones in this sample may be carry-over from other donors' samples.

The J gene is TRBJ2-3, the V gene TRBV15; 8 bases align to TRBD2. Germline V CDR1 and CDR2: LNHNV, YYDKDF (reference sequence). The V gene end was trimmed by 0 bases and the J gene end by 4 bases; junction bases not matched to a gene: 6. The CDR3 covers 16 residues. CDR3 sequence reads: CATSRDFETSADTQYF. CDR3 DNA sequence: TGTGCCACCAGCAGAGATTTCGAGACTAGCGCAGATACGCAGTATTTT. The complete variable domain, with remaining parts taken from reference TRBV15 and TRBJ2-3, reads DAMVIQNPRYQVTQFGKPVTLSCSQTLNHNVMYWYQQKSSQAPKLLFHYYDKDFNNEADTPDNFQSRRPNTSFCFLDIRSPGLGDTAMYLCATSRDFETSADTQYFGPGTRLTVL.

This clone was detected a few times. The chain carries TRBV6-1 and TRBJ2-3; D not resolved. There are 12 residues in the CDR3. Germline lookup yields CDR1 MNHNS and CDR2 SASEGT. V shed 10 bases and J shed 6 bases, with 14 bases lying between them. The CDR3 nucleotides read TGTGCCACCATAAGCCCGGGTGATACGCAGTATTTT. This gives the protein CATISPGDTQYF.

This clone was picked up one time. The genes are TRBV7-8 and TRBJ1-4; D might be TRBD1 (5 bases). The V and J ends lost 0 bases and 4 bases respectively, with 12 bases between them. There are 16 residues in the CDR3. Germline CDR1 and CDR2: SGHVS and FQNEAQ. CDR3 loop: CASSLARGALNEKLFF. The CDR3 DNA is TGTGCCAGCAGCTTAGCGCGAGGGGCCCTTAATGAAAAACTGTTTTTT.

This clone is medium-sized by share. The chain couples TRBV7-9 to TRBJ2-7, with D possibly being TRBD2 (5 bases). The germline V gene encodes CDR1 SEHNR and CDR2 FQNEAQ (reference sequence). The CDR3 runs to 14 residues. The V end was cut by 6 bases, the J end by 2 bases, with 14 bases between. Here the CDR3 reads CASSTAGNTYEQYF. CDR3 DNA: TGTGCCAGCAGTACCGCCGGGAACACCTACGAGCAGTACTTC.

The CDR3, as DNA: TGTGCCAGCAGCGACGGTCCCGGGGCCAACGTCCTGACTTTC. Translating it yields CASSDGPGANVLTF. The rearrangement joins TRBV7-3 to TRBJ2-6; D gene unclear. Trimming removed 5 bases at V and 4 bases at J, with 9 bases between. The CDR3 consists of 14 residues. CDR1 is SGHTA, CDR2 FQGTGA, per germline.

The CDR3 region is CASSLGGVTEAFF. The CDR3, as DNA: TGTGCCAGCAGCTTAGGAGGGGTTACTGAAGCTTTCTTT. The chain couples TRBV11-2 to TRBJ1-1; a weak D match, TRBD1 (5 bases). The germline V and J ends were trimmed by 1 base and 5 bases, with 8 bases remaining between them. This CDR3 is built from 13 residues. Germline values: CDR1 SGHAT, CDR2 FQNNGV.

The gene calls are TRBV19 and TRBJ1-5; 8 bases align to TRBD1. The CDR3 is 14 residues long. In germline, CDR1 is LNHDA, CDR2 SQIVND (reference sequence). The J segment lost 2 bases and the V segment lost 10 bases, leaving 7 bases of the junction unmatched. The DNA for the CDR3 is TGTGCCACTACGACAGGGGAGGGCAATCAGCCCCAGCATTTT. Translated: CATTTGEGNQPQHF.

This clone occurred a few times. The DNA of the CDR3 is TGTGCCAGTAGGCCGGGACAGGGAATAGGCGAGCAGTACTTC. Protein sequence: CASRPGQGIGEQYF. The gene calls are TRBV19 and TRBJ2-7; TRBD1 matches 9 bases. V was clipped by 6 bases and J by 6 bases; unmatched bases: 9. Looked up from germline, CDR1 is LNHDA and CDR2 is SQIVND (reference sequence). The CDR3 loop spans 14 amino acids. Full variable domain (remainder filled in from reference TRBV19 and TRBJ2-7): DGGITQSPKYLFRKEGQNVTLSCEQNLNHDAMYWYRQDPGQGLRLIYYSQIVNDFQKGDIAEGYSVSREKKESFPLTVTSAQKNPTAFYLCASRPGQGIGEQYFGPGTRLTVT.

The chain employs TRBV9 and TRBJ2-2; no definite D call. The germline V gene has CDR1 SGDLS and CDR2 YYNGEE. Trimming removed 0 bases from V and 7 bases from J, with 10 bases in between. CDR3 length equals 14 residues. DNA of the CDR3: TGTGCCAGCAGCGTAGCTAAAGGCGGCGGGGAGCTGTTTTTT. It is translated as CASSVAKGGGELFF.

This clone has only a few counts. This chain joins TRBV7-6 and TRBJ2-7; TRBD1 is a possible D gene (6 bases). The CDR3 contains 15 residues. CDR1 and CDR2 (germline): SGHVS, FNYEAQ. Trimming cost V 3 bases and J 3 bases, with 15 bases left between them. The CDR3 is CASSFGTGSGYEQYF. The DNA of the CDR3 is TGTGCCAGCAGCTTCGGAACAGGGAGTGGCTACGAGCAGTACTTC.

The chain couples TRBV28 to TRBJ2-7; 9 bases line up with TRBD2. Trimming took 1 base from V and 3 from J; bases not matched to a gene: 19. The germline CDR1 and CDR2 sequences are MDHEN and SYDVKM. This CDR3 has 20 amino acids. In DNA form, the CDR3 reads TGTGCCAGCAGTTTATTCCTTCAAGGTCCTAGCGGGAATAGACACTACGAGCAGTACTTC. Translating gives CASSLFLQGPSGNRHYEQYF.

The chain couples TRBV5-1 to TRBJ2-2, with TRBD2 matching 12 bases. The junction had 8 bases not matched to a gene; V was cut back by 1 base and J by 4 bases. Germline V CDR1 and CDR2: SGHRS, YFSETQ. This CDR3 is 18 amino acids long. CDR3 region: CASSLLAGGPEGTGELFF. CDR3 nucleotide sequence: TGCGCCAGCAGCTTGCTAGCGGGAGGGCCGGAGGGCACCGGGGAGCTGTTTTTT.

This rearrangement joins TRBV12-3 or TRBV12-4 to TRBJ2-1; TRBD2 aligns across 9 bases. After removal of 5 bases from V and 0 bases from J, the junction contained 2 bases not matched to a gene. There are 15 residues in the CDR3. CDR3 in DNA: TGTGCCAGCAGTGGACTAGCGAGCTCCTACAATGAGCAGTTCTTC. This gives the protein CASSGLASSYNEQFF.

The gene calls are TRBV24-1 and TRBJ2-1, with a weak D call TRBD2 (5 bases). The CDR3 sequence is 12 residues long. The germline gives CDR1 KGHDR, CDR2 SFDVKD. The V gene lost 2 bases and the J gene lost 7 bases, with 5 bases spanning the gap. As DNA, the CDR3 is TGTGCCACCAGTGATTCGGGGAATGAGCAGTTCTTC. This codes for CATSDSGNEQFF.

V and J are TRBV20-1 and TRBJ2-1; D might be TRBD2 (5 bases). The V end was cut by 3 bases, the J end by 7 bases, with 13 bases between. Germline CDR1 and CDR2: DFQATT and SNEGSKA (reference sequence). CDR3 size: 13 residues. The CDR3 sequence is CSASGDRRNEQFF. The CDR3 DNA reads as TGCAGTGCTAGCGGGGATCGCCGAAATGAGCAGTTCTTC.

The chain combines TRBV11-1 with TRBJ2-7; 8 bases fit TRBD1. The germline V gene encodes CDR1 SGHAT and CDR2 FQDESV (reference sequence). Trimming at V came to 1 base and at J to 6 bases, leaving 17 bases not matched to a gene. The CDR3 is 18 residues long. CDR3 protein: CASSLVVRRAQGDFEQYF. As DNA, the CDR3 is TGTGCCAGCAGCTTAGTGGTTCGTAGGGCACAGGGGGACTTCGAGCAGTACTTC.

The rearrangement uses TRBV6-2 or TRBV6-3 and TRBJ2-2; D tentatively fits TRBD1 or TRBD2 (6 bases each). The CDR3 runs to 16 residues. Germline CDR1 and CDR2: MNHEY and SVGEGT. V gave up 5 bases and J gave up 4 bases, with 17 bases separating them. The CDR3 nucleotides are TGTGCCAGCAGTCGGTCCAGCGGAGGGGGCACCGGGGAGCTGTTTTTT. It codes for CASSRSSGGGTGELFF.

The V gene is TRBV5-1, the J gene TRBJ1-2, with 12 bases lining up with TRBD1. V lost 3 bases and J lost 3; bases outside the gene matches: 3. CDR3 length equals 15 residues. Germline loops: CDR1 SGHRS, CDR2 YFSETQ. The CDR3 DNA is TGCGCCAGCAGCTGGGGACAGGGGGCCCACTATGGCTACACCTTC. This sequence encodes CASSWGQGAHYGYTF.

There are a few counts of this clone. V is TRBV20-1 and J is TRBJ2-7, with D perhaps matching TRBD1 or TRBD2 (5 bases each). CDR1 is DFQATT, CDR2 SNEGSKA, per germline (reference sequence). Trimming stripped 1 base from V and 0 bases from J, with 16 bases between. The length of the CDR3 is 16 residues. The CDR3 here is CSARGQRGDSSYEQYF. CDR3 DNA: TGCAGTGCTAGAGGGCAGAGGGGAGACAGCTCCTACGAGCAGTACTTC.

The V call is TRBV6-2 or TRBV6-3, the J call TRBJ2-3; 8 bases align to TRBD2. Germline CDR1 is MNHEY and CDR2 is SVGEGT. Trimming at V came to 5 bases and at J to 3 bases, leaving 7 bases not matched to a gene. The CDR3 is 15 amino acids. CDR3 bases: TGTGCCAGCAGTACAAGCGGGAGAGAGACAGATACGCAGTATTTT. Translating it yields CASSTSGRETDTQYF.

This clone was observed a few times. The J gene is TRBJ1-6, the V gene TRBV2; D is unresolved. V was cut by 6 bases and J by 10 bases, with 16 bases left in between. Per the germline V gene, CDR1 is SNHLY and CDR2 is FYNNEI. The CDR3 runs 14 residues. The CDR3 sequence: CASRSGHVKSPLHF. CDR3 in DNA: TGTGCCAGCAGGAGCGGGCATGTTAAATCACCCCTCCACTTT.

This clone was seen only once. CDR3 DNA sequence: TGTGCCTGGAGTAGGGGGGACGAGCAGTACTTC. Translation: CAWSRGDEQYF. This chain joins TRBV30 and TRBJ2-7, with D possibly being TRBD1 or TRBD2 (6 bases each). CDR3 length equals 11 residues. V lost 2 bases and J 5 bases, leaving 7 bases between the germline ends. Germline V gives CDR1 GTSNPN, CDR2 SVGIG (reference sequence).

This clone occurred a few times. The junction departs from germline at one end; a sequencing error may be responsible. The chain recombines TRBV6-1 with TRBJ2-1; possibly TRBD1 for D (5 bases). The CDR3 runs 14 residues. Germline CDR1 reads MNHNS; CDR2 reads SASEGT. The CDR3 region is CASQGGSSYNERFF. The CDR3 bases are TGTGCCAGTCAGGGCGGTAGCTCCTACAATGAGCGGTTCTTC.